Below, one T cell receptor (beta chain) is given with its context. The clone's antigen remains unknown. The record has no base qualities; no much larger clone is one base away. This entry is derived from a study of blood T cell repertoires in COVID-19 (TCRdb year 2020). With regard to the full study: Samples covering the acute and convalescent phases of COVID-19 were provided by collaborators in the United States, Italy and Spain. The prospective study material was composed of cDNA or gDNA derived from T cells, B-cell-depleted T cells, or PBMCs. Samples were obtained from the ongoing ImmuneRACE study (first 160 participants) and from roughly 1,300 subjects provided by 6 global collaborators. HLA class I and class II types, where available, came from metadata supplied by the sample provider rather than from assay-based typing. The repertoires were released in a freely available public database intended as a resource for research on the immune response to SARS-CoV-2. The dataset comprised deeply sampled blood TCRbeta repertoires from subjects exposed to, actively infected with, or recovered from COVID-19. Sample metadata almost always included a de-identified subject ID, COVID-19 status, age in years and sex. On the study overall, not on this receptor specifically: Clinical and demographic metadata were provided uncurated, with the amount varying by source and participant.

TCRbeta CDR3 regions were amplified from genomic DNA by means of the immunoSEQ Assay, a bias-controlled multiplex PCR. Regarding the original processing steps: Within the assay, amplification of reference gene primers was used to estimate how many nucleated cells each sample contained. To quantify the absolute abundance of each unique TCRbeta CDR3 rearrangement, sequence reads were collapsed and filtered. For each sample, productive Simpson clonality was calculated by taking the square root of Simpson's diversity index across productive rearrangements. In its TCRdb copy, this immuneACCESS table keeps in-frame sequences only and misses some clones. Where compared with another copy, unresolved V genes explain less than half of these, and the others have no known cause. V and J calls and clone size are those listed in that table; D and trimming were worked out from the DNA. The sample profile shows about 290,000 clones; roughly 90% of them were found once. The ten largest account for roughly 11% of the sample.

In Seattle, one collaborating source enrolled patients while the infection was active and tracked those patients longitudinally over the course of disease. The collaborating institutions used their own protocols to collect whole blood in K2EDTA tubes. For TCRbeta analysis, collaborators shipped samples in one of three forms: frozen whole blood, isolated PBMCs, or DNA extracted from either of those sample types. The CDR3 sequence holds 15 residues, the cysteine and phenylalanine included. CDR3 DNA is the only sequence kept; it has 45 bases, read in frame from the first base. Trimming at the junction amounts to 2 bases on V and 0 bases on J, and the germline ends lie 12 bases apart. Taken from the germline V gene, the CDR1 and CDR2 loops are SGHRS and YFSETQ.

The receptor's source is a woman in her twenties or thirties with COVID-19, enrolled during active disease. Sample: peripheral blood. This sequence uses TRBV5-1 and TRBJ2-7; a weak D assignment points to TRBD2 (6 bases agree). The nucleotide sequence is given as TGCGCCAGCAGCTTCGGGCTAGCGAACTCCTACGAGCAGTACTTC. Protein translation: CASSFGLANSYEQYF.